These 20 T cell receptor beta chains were all obtained from the same sample, sequenced in a study of blood T cell repertoires in COVID-19 (dated by TCRdb to about 2020). Library preparation used the immunoSEQ multiplex PCR assay. TCRdb re-hosts the immuneACCESS table, in-frame sequences only. Its copies lack some clones; in the studies checked, an unresolved V gene accounts for under half of them, and the cause for the rest is not known. In all, the sample holds fewer than 150,000 clones, and around 80% of those were seen once. Jointly, the top ten make up 5.5% to 7% of the sample. The specimen was peripheral blood. All receptors come from a man aged 65-85 years with acute or convalescent COVID-19.

V and J are TRBV5-4 and TRBJ2-1; 7 bases are a match to TRBD2. CDR1 SGHNT and CDR2 YYREEE come from the germline V gene (reference sequence). This CDR3 contains 14 residues. J gave up 0 bases and V 7 bases, and 4 bases lay outside the gene matches. The CDR3 DNA reads TGTGCCAGCCAGGGCGGGAGCTCCTACAATGAGCAGTTCTTC. It codes for CASQGGSSYNEQFF. Variable domain in full (rest from reference TRBV5-4 and TRBJ2-1): ETGVTQSPTHLIKTRGQQVTLRCSSQSGHNTVSWYQQALGQGPQFIFQYYREEENGRGNFPPRFSGLQFPNYSSELNVNALELDDSALYLCASQGGSSYNEQFFGPGTRLTVL.

This chain links TRBV7-2 with TRBJ1-2; D is possibly TRBD1 (6 bases). Trimming took 5 bases from V and 4 from J, leaving 11 bases between them. This CDR3 is 13 amino acids long. Per the germline V gene, CDR1 is SGHTA and CDR2 is FQGNSA. CDR3 region: CASSATGSYGYTF. CDR3 DNA: TGTGCCAGCAGCGCGACAGGTTCCTATGGCTACACCTTC.

The chain recombines TRBV9 with TRBJ1-4; 7 positions match TRBD1. After removal of 1 base from V and 1 base from J, the junction contained 1 base not matched to a gene. This CDR3 contains 15 residues. Germline V gives CDR1 SGDLS, CDR2 YYNGEE. This chain's CDR3 is CASSVTGVTNEKLFF. The CDR3 DNA is TGTGCCAGCAGCGTAACAGGGGTAACTAATGAAAAACTGTTTTTT. The whole variable domain, remainder taken from reference TRBV9 and TRBJ1-4, is DSGVTQTPKHLITATGQRVTLRCSPRSGDLSVYWYQQSLDQGLQFLIQYYNGEERAKGNILERFSAQQFPDLHSELNLSSLELGDSALYFCASSVTGVTNEKLFFGSGTQLSVL.

This clone was counted only a few times. The CDR3 loop is CASSSGGGVGYEQYF. The CDR3 DNA is TGTGCCAGCAGCTCGGGAGGGGGGGTCGGCTACGAGCAGTACTTC. This chain connects TRBV11-2 to TRBJ2-7; 8 bases agree with TRBD2. The V and J ends lost 4 bases and 3 bases, in that order; junction bases with no gene match: 8. The V gene's germline CDR1 is SGHAT and CDR2 FQNNGV. There are 15 residues in the CDR3.

V and J are TRBV28 and TRBJ1-2; TRBD1 matches 8 bases. The CDR3 length is 13 residues. V was clipped by 6 bases and J by 8 bases; unmatched bases: 8. CDR1 and CDR2 from the germline V gene are MDHEN and SYDVKM. The CDR3 sequence: CASRIPGGAGYTF. The CDR3, as DNA: TGTGCCAGCAGGATCCCAGGGGGCGCGGGCTACACCTTC.

This chain joins TRBV24-1 and TRBJ1-5; no firm D call. Trimming cost V 4 bases and J 6 bases, with 15 bases left between them. CDR1 is KGHDR and CDR2 is SFDVKD in the germline V gene. This CDR3 is 15 amino acids long. CDR3 nucleotide sequence: TGTGCCACCAGTGAAGCCTTCGGGAGCGGTCAGCCCCAGCATTTT. Its protein is CATSEAFGSGQPQHF.

The V call is TRBV7-9, the J call TRBJ1-1; unclear D gene. Germline values: CDR1 SEHNR, CDR2 FQNEAQ (reference sequence). The length of the CDR3 is 10 residues. V dropped 3 bases and J dropped 6 bases, with 2 bases sitting between them. The CDR3 DNA sequence: TGTGCCAGCAGCTTCGCTGAAGCTTTCTTT. Translation: CASSFAEAFF.

This clone was counted a single time. The rearrangement joins TRBV2 to TRBJ1-2, with D unresolved. CDR3 length equals 12 residues. Between the trimmed V and J ends, which lost 8 bases and 3 bases, there was a span of 10 bases. Germline values: CDR1 SNHLY, CDR2 FYNNEI. This CDR3 reads CASHDGDYGYTF. The CDR3 nucleotides read TGTGCCAGCCATGACGGAGACTATGGCTACACCTTC.

V and J are TRBV19 and TRBJ2-3, with 15 bases that match TRBD2. After removal of 5 bases from V and 6 bases from J, the junction contained 6 bases not matched to a gene. The CDR3 sequence is 16 residues long. The V gene's germline CDR1 is LNHDA and CDR2 SQIVND (reference sequence). CDR3 DNA sequence: TGTGCCAGTAGTCCACGGACTAGCGGGAGGGGTGATACGCAGTATTTT. Amino acids: CASSPRTSGRGDTQYF. The full variable domain, in which reference TRBV19 and TRBJ2-3 provide the parts outside the CDR3, is DGGITQSPKYLFRKEGQNVTLSCEQNLNHDAMYWYRQDPGQGLRLIYYSQIVNDFQKGDIAEGYSVSREKKESFPLTVTSAQKNPTAFYLCASSPRTSGRGDTQYFGPGTRLTVL.

This chain links TRBV5-4 with TRBJ2-1; TRBD2 might be the D (5 bases). The germline V gene encodes CDR1 SGHNT and CDR2 YYREEE (reference sequence). The ends were cut back, 0 bases at V and 7 bases at J, with 11 bases in the middle. The CDR3 is 14 amino acids. The CDR3 spells CASSLGRRGNEQFF. The CDR3 DNA sequence: TGTGCCAGCAGCTTGGGGCGTCGAGGGAATGAGCAGTTCTTC.

The chain links TRBV5-1 to TRBJ2-3; 11 positions match TRBD2. The CDR3 is 17 amino acids. Trimming cost V 4 bases and J 0 bases; bases outside gene matches: 7. CDR1 is SGHRS and CDR2 is YFSETQ in the germline V gene. For the CDR3, the DNA is TGCGCCAGCAGCACTATGACTAGCGGGGACAGCACAGATACGCAGTATTTT. Protein product: CASSTMTSGDSTDTQYF.

The gene calls are TRBV4-3 and TRBJ2-5; the D gene is possibly TRBD2 (5 bases). Germline V gene sequence: CDR1 LGHNA, CDR2 YSLEER. The CDR3 contains 15 residues. V dropped 1 base and J dropped 5 bases, with 14 bases sitting between them. The CDR3 here is CASSQALGTGETQYF. The DNA for the CDR3 is TGCGCCAGCAGCCAAGCCCTGGGTACGGGGGAGACCCAGTACTTC.

This clone appeared once. The chain joins TRBV12-3 or TRBV12-4 to TRBJ1-1; D is possibly TRBD1 (6 bases). Trimming took off 7 bases at V and 5 bases at J, with 14 bases between the two ends. The CDR3 loop spans 13 amino acids. DNA for the CDR3: TGTGCCAGCACCCTACAGGGAGGGACTGAAGCTTTCTTT. It is translated as CASTLQGGTEAFF.

CDR3: CASSVHSPGVNTEAFF. Here the CDR3 DNA reads TGTGCCAGCAGTGTACACTCTCCAGGGGTGAACACTGAAGCTTTCTTT. V gene TRBV25-1 combines with J gene TRBJ1-1; the D gene is possibly TRBD1 (6 bases). This CDR3 contains 16 residues. V was cut by 4 bases and J by 0 bases, with 15 bases left in between. The germline CDR1 and CDR2 sequences are MGHDK and SYGVNS.

The chain links TRBV15 to TRBJ2-1; TRBD2 agrees at 8 bases. The V gene's germline CDR1 is LNHNV and CDR2 YYDKDF (reference sequence). This CDR3 region has 16 residues. Trimming cost V 1 base and J 2 bases; bases outside gene matches: 4. The chain's CDR3 is CATSRGLAITYNEQFF. The CDR3 DNA is TGTGCCACCAGCAGAGGACTAGCGATTACCTACAATGAGCAGTTCTTC.

The chain joins TRBV6-5 to TRBJ1-5; 9 positions match TRBD1. Looked up from germline, CDR1 is MNHEY and CDR2 is SVGAGI. The CDR3 is 13 amino acids. Trimming cost V 7 bases and J 4 bases; bases outside gene matches: 2. This CDR3 reads CASNGTGNQPQHF. The CDR3 DNA is TGTGCCAGCAATGGGACAGGGAATCAGCCCCAGCATTTT.

DNA of the CDR3: TGTGCCAGCACGGCTAGCGGAGCCCCCACCGGGGAGCTGTTTTTT. It specifies CASTASGAPTGELFF. The chain couples TRBV6-5 to TRBJ2-2; TRBD2 matches 7 bases. V lost 7 bases and J lost 4; bases outside the gene matches: 9. Germline V gene sequence: CDR1 MNHEY, CDR2 SVGAGI. The CDR3 runs 15 residues.

J is TRBJ2-3 and V is TRBV2; TRBD2 matches at 7 bases. Germline V gene lookup returns CDR1 SNHLY and CDR2 FYNNEI. The CDR3 loop spans 12 amino acids. V dropped 6 bases and J dropped 13; count of bases not matched to a gene: 10. This CDR3 reads CASRGQPGREYF. The CDR3, as DNA: TGTGCCAGCAGGGGCCAGCCGGGGAGGGAGTATTTT.

This clone was seen a single time. The chain has TRBV5-1 and TRBJ1-1, with D possibly TRBD1 on 5 matching bases. The CDR3 runs to 15 residues. From germline, CDR1 is SGHRS and CDR2 YFSETQ. Trimming took 4 bases from V and 0 from J, leaving 13 bases between them. The CDR3 DNA reads TGCGCCAGCAGCCCTGGACATAGTCTGAACACTGAAGCTTTCTTT. Its translation: CASSPGHSLNTEAFF.

The rearrangement joins TRBV11-3 to TRBJ2-1; 8 bases are shared with TRBD2. There are 15 residues in the CDR3. Trimming took 3 bases from V and 0 from J; bases not matched to a gene: 1. CDR1 is SGHNT and CDR2 is YENEEA in the germline V gene. The CDR3 loop is CASSLGTSSYNEQFF. In DNA form, the CDR3 reads TGTGCCAGCAGCTTGGGGACTAGCTCCTACAATGAGCAGTTCTTC.